This T cell receptor (beta chain) was identified during a study of blood T cells in healthy people across ages. CDR1 and CDR2 (germline): SQVTM, ANQGSEA. V lost 0 bases and J lost 3, with 5 bases in between. The CDR3 runs 12 residues. For the second PCR, which ran for roughly 6 to 12 cycles, a sample-barcoded 5' primer and a J-beta primer mix were used. TCRdb re-called the 5' RACE reads through MiXCR, storing one row per CDR3 protein. The data hold approximately 1.5 million distinct CDR3 sequences, with around 40% observed a single time. Material for sequencing was blood. The rearrangement links TRBV29-1 to TRBJ1-1; D is undetermined. The TCR sequence derives from a young woman in good health. The CDR3 DNA sequence: TGCAGCGTTGAAGATCAGGACACTGAAGCTTTCTTT. It encodes CSVEDQDTEAFF.